This T cell receptor (beta chain) originates from a study of blood T cell repertoires in COVID-19. In the study's own analysis: How many nucleated cells were present was estimated from reference gene primer amplification. Repertoires were generated with immunoSEQ multiplex PCR, while TCRdb's copy carries only in-frame clones and drops some. D and trimming come from the DNA, and the V and J calls and clone size come from that table. The table records about 310,000 clones, roughly 86% of them present only once. Germline V gene lookup returns CDR1 GTSNPN and CDR2 SVGIG (reference sequence). CDR3 length: 12 amino acids. Trimming shortened V by 0 bases and J by 12 bases, and 12 bases separated the two germline ends. Enrollees, roughly 18 to 89 years old, lived in 25 or so US areas. In assigning cohorts, the study relied on participant-reported clinical history. This clone came up a few times.

This TCR derives from a woman younger than 45 who had recovered from COVID-19. The sample consisted of PBMCs or T cells enriched from blood (not recorded which). V is TRBV30 and J is TRBJ1-5; tentative D call: TRBD1 (6 bases). Here the CDR3 reads CAWSVNSGVQHF. As DNA, the CDR3 is TGTGCCTGGAGTGTAAATTCAGGGGTCCAGCATTTT. The whole variable domain, filled in from reference TRBV30 and TRBJ1-5, reads SQTIHQWPATLVQPVGSPLSLECTVEGTSNPNLYWYRQAAGRGLQLLFYSVGIGQISSEVPQNLSASRPQDRQFILSSKKLLLSDSGFYLCAWSVNSGVQHFGDGTRLSIL.